These T cell receptor beta chains were read from a single sample in a study of cytomegalovirus exposure and HLA in healthy donors. Sequencing used immunoSEQ multiplex PCR; TCRdb keeps in-frame clones, though not all of them. The table lists fewer than 250,000 clones, around 87% of them singletons. Sample: PBMCs. These receptors were collected from a woman between 18 and 29 years old in good health and CMV-seropositive. The conserved cysteine and the conserved F or W are not part of the CDR3 here. The order of the fields is V gene, CDR3 protein.

>TRBV12-5
ASGLGTSGPYNEQF
>TRBV27
ASTYLNIQY
>TRBV28
ASSLDFYGYT
>TRBV29-1
SVEGRAGTYNEQF
>TRBV30
AWSPGHSLTGNTIY
>TRBV9
ASSVAGGPASSYEQY
>TRBV28
ASSLAGPYGYT
>TRBV27
ASRGTSGRASNTGELF
>TRBV2
ASRPGLAGSRSSYNEQF
>TRBV30
AWSVRQGAHGYT
>TRBV5-1
ASAGRVYGGDTQY
>TRBV28
ASRTGGDPSYNEQF
>TRBV6-1
ASTAGNWRTEAF
>TRBV2
ASSEQGSYEQY
>TRBV5-1
ASSKPGLAREQF
>TRBV19
ASSWRMTSGLAGGTGWTDTQY
>TRBV5-1
ASSFGTGSYEQY
>TRBV27
ASSKPRDSPYEQY
>TRBV19
ASSLQGAFYGYT
>TRBV28
ASSLLHFAVTQETQY
>TRBV7-9
ASSTTATDTQY
>TRBV30
AWSPGTGLHEQF
>TRBV4-1
ASSQGHGGNTEAF
>TRBV4-1
ASSLGGRGRNPYNEQF
>TRBV6-5
ASRQGISGTEAF
>TRBV7-9
ASSLVSGGGSYEQY
>TRBV19
ASSPVGGDSNQPQH
>TRBV15
ATSRDLDRNEETQY
>TRBV7-7
ASSQEGRTGEQY
>TRBV7-6
ASSSYRVTGELF
>TRBV5-8
ASRGGSDTEAF
>TRBV30
AWSPPGTIY
>TRBV27
ASRHLAGEETQY
>TRBV5-1
ASSLGWSGSYNEQF
>TRBV14
ASSQHGAQAGELF
>TRBV29-1
SVELAGSEQY
>TRBV6-5
ASSAFGLGAETQY
>TRBV9
ASSVDGARETQY
>TRBV11-2
ASSLLSKGGTGELF
>TRBV19
ASSIGLGQRVYGYT
>TRBV27
ASSPQGNTGELF
>TRBV13
ASSLAGTGVHEQY
>TRBV9
ASSVMAGEVDTQY
>TRBV15
ATSRDFGVIRDTQY
>TRBV6-5
ASSPVSPGDGELF
>TRBV30
AWNIGGPYEQY
>TRBV19
ASSPIGEKLF
>TRBV27
ASSFGETYEQY
>TRBV10-2
ASSQGLLDEQY
>TRBV9
ASSAGLDSYNEQF
>TRBV19
ASLGEGDTGELF